This entry concerns a single TCR beta chain. The CDR3 totals 18 residues. CDR1 is MNHNS, CDR2 SASEGT, per germline. Trimming removed 1 base from V and 0 bases from J; junction bases left unmatched: 7. The sample belongs to a study of T cells after somatic rescue of genetic block. Libraries were prepared by immunoSEQ multiplex PCR; TCRdb keeps only in-frame clonotypes and omits some of them. The sample has 95,000 to 120,000 clones; about 90% are singletons. The specimen sequenced was peripheral blood mononuclear cells (PBMCs). The chain couples TRBV6-1 to TRBJ2-3; 10 bases are shared with TRBD2. The sequence came from a woman under 30. The CDR3 nucleotides are TGTGCCAGCAGTGAAGGTAGCGGGGGGCCAACTAGCACAGATACGCAGTATTTT. Its protein is CASSEGSGGPTSTDTQYF.